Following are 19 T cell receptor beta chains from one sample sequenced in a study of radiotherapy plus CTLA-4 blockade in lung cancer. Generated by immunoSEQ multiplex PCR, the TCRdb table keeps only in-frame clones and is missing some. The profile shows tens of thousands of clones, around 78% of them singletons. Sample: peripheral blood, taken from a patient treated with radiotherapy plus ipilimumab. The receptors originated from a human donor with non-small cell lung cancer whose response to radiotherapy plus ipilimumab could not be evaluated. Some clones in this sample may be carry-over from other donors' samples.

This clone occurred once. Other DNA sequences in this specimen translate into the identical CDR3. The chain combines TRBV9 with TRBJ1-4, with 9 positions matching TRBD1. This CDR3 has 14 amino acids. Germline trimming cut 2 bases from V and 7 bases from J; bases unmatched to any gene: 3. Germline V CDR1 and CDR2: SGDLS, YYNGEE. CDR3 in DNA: TGTGCCAGCAGCGTGGGACAGGGCACTGAAAAACTGTTTTTT. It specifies CASSVGQGTEKLFF.

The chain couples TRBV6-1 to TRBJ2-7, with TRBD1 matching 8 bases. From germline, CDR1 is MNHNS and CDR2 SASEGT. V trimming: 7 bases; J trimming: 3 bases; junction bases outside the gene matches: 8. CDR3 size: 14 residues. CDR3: CASTPDRDLYEQYF. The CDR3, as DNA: TGTGCCAGCACCCCGGACAGGGACCTCTACGAGCAGTACTTC.

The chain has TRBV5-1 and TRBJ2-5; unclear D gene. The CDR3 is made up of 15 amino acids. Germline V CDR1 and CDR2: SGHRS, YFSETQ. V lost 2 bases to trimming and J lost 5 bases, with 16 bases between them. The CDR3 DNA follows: TGCGCCAGCAGCTTCGGTAGCTCTTTGGCGGAGACCCAGTACTTC. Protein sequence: CASSFGSSLAETQYF.

CDR3 coding DNA: TGTGCCAGCAGCCGCGGCCTCTCAGGGGCTGAAGCTTTCTTT. Amino acid sequence: CASSRGLSGAEAFF. The V and J genes are TRBV5-4 and TRBJ1-1; D possibly corresponds to TRBD1 (6 bases). The CDR3 runs to 14 residues. Germline CDR1 is SGHNT and CDR2 is YYREEE (reference sequence). Deletions cut 4 bases from V and 6 bases from J, with 16 bases between.

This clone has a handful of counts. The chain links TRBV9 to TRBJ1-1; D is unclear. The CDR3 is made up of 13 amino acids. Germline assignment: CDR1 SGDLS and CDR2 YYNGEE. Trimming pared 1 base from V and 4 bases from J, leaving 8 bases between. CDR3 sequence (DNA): TGTGCCAGCAGCGTAACGGGAACCACTGAAGCTTTCTTT. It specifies CASSVTGTTEAFF.

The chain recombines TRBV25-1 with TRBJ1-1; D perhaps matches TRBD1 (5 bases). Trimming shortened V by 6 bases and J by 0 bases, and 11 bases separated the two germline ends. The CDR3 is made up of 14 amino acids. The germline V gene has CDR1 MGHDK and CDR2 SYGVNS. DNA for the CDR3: TGTGCCAGCAGAGACGCGGGGGTGAACACTGAAGCTTTCTTT. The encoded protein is CASRDAGVNTEAFF.

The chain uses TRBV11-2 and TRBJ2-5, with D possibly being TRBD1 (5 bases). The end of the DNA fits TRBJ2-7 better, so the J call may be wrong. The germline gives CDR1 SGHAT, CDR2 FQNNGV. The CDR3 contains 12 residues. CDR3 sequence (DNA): TGTGCCAGCAGGGGGCAGTCGAGCGAGCAGTACTTC. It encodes CASRGQSSEQYF.

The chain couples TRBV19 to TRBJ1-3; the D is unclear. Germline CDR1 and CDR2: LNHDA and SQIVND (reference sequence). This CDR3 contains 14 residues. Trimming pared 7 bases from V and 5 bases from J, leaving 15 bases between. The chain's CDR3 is CASIDGDYRNTIYF. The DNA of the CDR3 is TGTGCCAGTATCGACGGAGACTATAGAAACACCATATATTTT.

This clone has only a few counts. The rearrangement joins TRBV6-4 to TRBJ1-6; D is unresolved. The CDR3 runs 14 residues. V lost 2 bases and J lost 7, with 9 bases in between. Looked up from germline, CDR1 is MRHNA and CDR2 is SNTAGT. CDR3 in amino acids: CASSDTPLNSPLHF. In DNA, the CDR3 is TGTGCCAGCAGTGACACCCCTCTAAATTCACCCCTCCACTTT.

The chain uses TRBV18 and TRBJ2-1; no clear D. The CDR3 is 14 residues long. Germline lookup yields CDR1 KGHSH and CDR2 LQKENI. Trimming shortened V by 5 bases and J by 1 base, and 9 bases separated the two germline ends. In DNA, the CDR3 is TGTGCCAGCTCAAGCCCACTATCCTACAATGAGCAGTTCTTC. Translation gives CASSSPLSYNEQFF.

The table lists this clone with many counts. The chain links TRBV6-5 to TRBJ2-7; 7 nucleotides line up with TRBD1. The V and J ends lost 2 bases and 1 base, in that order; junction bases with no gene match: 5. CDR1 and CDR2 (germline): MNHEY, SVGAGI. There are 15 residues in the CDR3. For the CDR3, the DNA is TGTGCCAGCAGTTACAGGGACAGCCCTTCCTACGAGCAGTACTTC. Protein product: CASSYRDSPSYEQYF.

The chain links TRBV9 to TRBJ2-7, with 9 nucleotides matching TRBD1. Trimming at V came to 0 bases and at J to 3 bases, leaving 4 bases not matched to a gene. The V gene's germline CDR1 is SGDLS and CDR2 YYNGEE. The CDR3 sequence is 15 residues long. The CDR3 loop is CASSVGGQGIYEQYF. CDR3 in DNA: TGTGCCAGCAGCGTAGGGGGACAGGGAATCTACGAGCAGTACTTC. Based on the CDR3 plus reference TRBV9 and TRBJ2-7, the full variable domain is DSGVTQTPKHLITATGQRVTLRCSPRSGDLSVYWYQQSLDQGLQFLIQYYNGEERAKGNILERFSAQQFPDLHSELNLSSLELGDSALYFCASSVGGQGIYEQYFGPGTRLTVT.

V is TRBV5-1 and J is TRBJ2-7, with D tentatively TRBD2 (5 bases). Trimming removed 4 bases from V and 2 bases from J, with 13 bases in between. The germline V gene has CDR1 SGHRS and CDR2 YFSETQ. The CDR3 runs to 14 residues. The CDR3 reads CASSPSGSPYEQYF. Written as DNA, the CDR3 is TGCGCCAGCAGCCCGAGCGGCTCACCCTACGAGCAGTACTTC. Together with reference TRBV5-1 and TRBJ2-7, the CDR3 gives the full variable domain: KAGVTQTPRYLIKTRGQQVTLSCSPISGHRSVSWYQQTPGQGLQFLFEYFSETQRNKGNFPGRFSGRQFSNSRSEMNVSTLELGDSALYLCASSPSGSPYEQYFGPGTRLTVT.

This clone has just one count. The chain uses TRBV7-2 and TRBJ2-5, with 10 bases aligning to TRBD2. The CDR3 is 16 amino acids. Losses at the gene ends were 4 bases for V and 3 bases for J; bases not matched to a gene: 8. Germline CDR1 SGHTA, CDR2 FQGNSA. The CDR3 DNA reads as TGTGCCAGCAGCTCCCAACTAGCGGGGCCCAAAGAGACCCAGTACTTC. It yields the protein CASSSQLAGPKETQYF.

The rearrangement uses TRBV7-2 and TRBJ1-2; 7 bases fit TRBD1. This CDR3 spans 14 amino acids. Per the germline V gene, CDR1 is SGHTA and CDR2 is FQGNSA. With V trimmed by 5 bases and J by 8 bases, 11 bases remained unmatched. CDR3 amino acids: CASSTYSRGTGYTF. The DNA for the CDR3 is TGTGCCAGCAGCACATATAGCAGGGGGACGGGCTACACCTTC. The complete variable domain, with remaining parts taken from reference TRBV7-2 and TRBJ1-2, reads GAGVSQSPSNKVTEKGKDVELRCDPISGHTALYWYRQSLGQGLEFLIYFQGNSAPDKSGLPSDRFSAERTGGSVSTLTIQRTQQEDSAVYLCASSTYSRGTGYTFGSGTRLTVV.

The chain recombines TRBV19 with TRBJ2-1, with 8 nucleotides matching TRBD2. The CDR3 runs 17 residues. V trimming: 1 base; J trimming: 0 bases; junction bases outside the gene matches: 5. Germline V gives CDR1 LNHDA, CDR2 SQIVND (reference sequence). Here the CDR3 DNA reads TGTGCCAGTAGTATAGCGGGGGGGAGTAGCTCCTACAATGAGCAGTTCTTC. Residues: CASSIAGGSSSYNEQFF.

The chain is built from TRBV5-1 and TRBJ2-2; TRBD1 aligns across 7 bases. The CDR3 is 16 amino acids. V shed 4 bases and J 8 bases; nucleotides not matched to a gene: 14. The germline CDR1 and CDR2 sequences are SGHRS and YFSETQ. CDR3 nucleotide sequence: TGCGCCAGCAGCCTTGTCAGTACGACAGGGAGTGGGGAGCTGTTTTTT. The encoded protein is CASSLVSTTGSGELFF.

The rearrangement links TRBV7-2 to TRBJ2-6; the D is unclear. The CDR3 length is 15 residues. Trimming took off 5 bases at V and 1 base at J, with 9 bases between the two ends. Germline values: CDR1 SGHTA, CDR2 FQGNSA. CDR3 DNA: TGTGCCAGCAGCCCTACTCGGTCTGGGGCCAACGTCCTGACTTTC. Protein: CASSPTRSGANVLTF. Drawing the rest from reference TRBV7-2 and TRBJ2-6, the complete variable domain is GAGVSQSPSNKVTEKGKDVELRCDPISGHTALYWYRQSLGQGLEFLIYFQGNSAPDKSGLPSDRFSAERTGGSVSTLTIQRTQQEDSAVYLCASSPTRSGANVLTFGAGSRLTVL.

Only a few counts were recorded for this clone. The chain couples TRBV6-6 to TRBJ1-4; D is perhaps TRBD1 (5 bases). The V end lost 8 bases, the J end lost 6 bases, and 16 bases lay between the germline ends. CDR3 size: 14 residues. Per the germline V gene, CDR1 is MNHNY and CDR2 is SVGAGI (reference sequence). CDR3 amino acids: CASATQGMDEKLFF. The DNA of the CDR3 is TGTGCCAGCGCAACGCAGGGAATGGATGAAAAACTGTTTTTT.